This paragraph covers one TCR beta chain sequence. Its antigen is not identified. The data stem from a study of T cell responses to AZD1222 COVID-19 vaccine. Study observations and caveats: Just a handful of AZD1222 recipients tested seropositive at baseline.

Sequencing used immunoSEQ multiplex PCR; TCRdb keeps in-frame clones, though not all of them. The sample contains roughly 95,000 clones, around 90% of which appear only once. The germline V gene encodes CDR1 SQVTM and CDR2 ANQGSEA. The ends lost 6 bases at V and 4 bases at J; junction bases unmatched: 8. The CDR3 is 14 residues long. This chain links TRBV29-1 with TRBJ2-7; 11 positions agree with TRBD2. This specimen was peripheral blood, taken 28 days after the second AZD1222 dose. The source is an adult who received the AZD1222 COVID-19 vaccine. CDR3 region: CSVELAGDPYEQYF. CDR3 nucleotides: TGCAGCGTAGAACTAGCGGGGGATCCGTACGAGCAGTACTTC.